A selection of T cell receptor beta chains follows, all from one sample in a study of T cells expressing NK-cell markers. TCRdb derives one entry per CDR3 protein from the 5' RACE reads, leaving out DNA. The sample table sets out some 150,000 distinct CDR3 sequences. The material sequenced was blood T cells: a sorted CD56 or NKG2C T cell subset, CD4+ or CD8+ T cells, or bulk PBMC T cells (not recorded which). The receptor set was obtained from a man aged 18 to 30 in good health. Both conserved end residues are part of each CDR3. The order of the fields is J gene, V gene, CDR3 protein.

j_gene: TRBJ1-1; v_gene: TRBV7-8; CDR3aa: CASSLTPTGWAEAFF
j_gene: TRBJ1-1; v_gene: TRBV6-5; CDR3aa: CASSYHDRVTEAFF
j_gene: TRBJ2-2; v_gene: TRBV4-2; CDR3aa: CASFQDVSNTGELFF
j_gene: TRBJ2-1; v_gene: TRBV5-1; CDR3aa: CASRLSTAEQFF
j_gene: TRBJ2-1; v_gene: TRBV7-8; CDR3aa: CASGGRDNEQFF
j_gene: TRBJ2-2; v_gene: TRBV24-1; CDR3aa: CATASGDGGPTGELFF
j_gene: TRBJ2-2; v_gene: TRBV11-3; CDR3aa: CASSMIAGGDTGELFF
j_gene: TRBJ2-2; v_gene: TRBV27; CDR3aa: CASSAPGKQSNTGELFF
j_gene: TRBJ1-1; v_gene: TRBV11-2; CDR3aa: CASSLNPLNTEAFF
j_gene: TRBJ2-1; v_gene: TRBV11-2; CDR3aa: CASSLARYENYNEQFF
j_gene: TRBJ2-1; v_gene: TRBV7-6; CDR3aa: CASSWGDTNEQFF
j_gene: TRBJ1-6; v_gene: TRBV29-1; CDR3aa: CSVMDGVRSPLHF
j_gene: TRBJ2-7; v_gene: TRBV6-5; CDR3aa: CASSSESGTTYEQYF
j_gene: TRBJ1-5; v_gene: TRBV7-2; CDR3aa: CASSQRGGNQPQHF
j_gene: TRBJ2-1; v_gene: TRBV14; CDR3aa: CASSQPGVMFF
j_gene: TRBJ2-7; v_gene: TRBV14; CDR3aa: CASRSVEAYEQYF
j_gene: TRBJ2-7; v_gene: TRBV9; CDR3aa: CASSVGADTYEQYF
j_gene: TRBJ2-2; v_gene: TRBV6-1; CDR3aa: CASGLTGTSVTNTGELFF
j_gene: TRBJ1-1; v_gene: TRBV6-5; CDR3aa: CASMRARTEAFF
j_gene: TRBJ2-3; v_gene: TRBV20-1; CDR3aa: CSAPGDQTYSTDTQYF
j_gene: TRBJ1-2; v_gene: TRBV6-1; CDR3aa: CASIGILNRGEDGYTF
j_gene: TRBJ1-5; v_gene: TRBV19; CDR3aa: CASSEGRYSNQPQHF
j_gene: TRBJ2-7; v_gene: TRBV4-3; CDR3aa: CASSQSTDRSYEQYF
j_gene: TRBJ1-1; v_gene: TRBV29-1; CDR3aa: CSAEGETYTEAFF
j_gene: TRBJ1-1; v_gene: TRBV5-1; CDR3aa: CASSLRDSYTEAFF
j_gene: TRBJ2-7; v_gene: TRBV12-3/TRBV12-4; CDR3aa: CASSLPAGQGTYEQYF
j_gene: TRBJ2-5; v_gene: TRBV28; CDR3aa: CASRRGLGREETQYF
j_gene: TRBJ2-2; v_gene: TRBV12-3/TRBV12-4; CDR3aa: CASSPGQGTWLNTGELFF
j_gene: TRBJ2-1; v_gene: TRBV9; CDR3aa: CASSGGTSGYNEQFF
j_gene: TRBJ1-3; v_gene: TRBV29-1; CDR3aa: CSAQGTSGNTIYF
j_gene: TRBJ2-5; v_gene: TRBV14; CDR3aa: CASSQGLGREGETQYF
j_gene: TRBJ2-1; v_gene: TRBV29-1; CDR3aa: CSVMDRGIEQFF
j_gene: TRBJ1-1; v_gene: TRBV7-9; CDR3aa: CASPSTQGEAFF
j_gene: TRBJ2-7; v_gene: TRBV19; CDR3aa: CASSMMGGNEQYF
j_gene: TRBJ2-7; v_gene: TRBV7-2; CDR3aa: CASSLGIGDNEQYF
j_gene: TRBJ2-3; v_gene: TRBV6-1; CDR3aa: CASSERLRDSVTDTQYF
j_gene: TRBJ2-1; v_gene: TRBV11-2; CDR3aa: CASSLESGGRSGNEQFF
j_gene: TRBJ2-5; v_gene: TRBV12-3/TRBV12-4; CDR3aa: CASSVGVTAEYF
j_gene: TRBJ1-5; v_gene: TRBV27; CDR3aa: CASRRGENQPQHF
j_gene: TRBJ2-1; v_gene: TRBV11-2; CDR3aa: CASSLVPSGINNEQFF
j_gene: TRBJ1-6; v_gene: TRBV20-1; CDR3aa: CSARGLGTESSYNSPLHF
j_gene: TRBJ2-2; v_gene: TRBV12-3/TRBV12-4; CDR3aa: CASTSLVLGGHGTGELFF